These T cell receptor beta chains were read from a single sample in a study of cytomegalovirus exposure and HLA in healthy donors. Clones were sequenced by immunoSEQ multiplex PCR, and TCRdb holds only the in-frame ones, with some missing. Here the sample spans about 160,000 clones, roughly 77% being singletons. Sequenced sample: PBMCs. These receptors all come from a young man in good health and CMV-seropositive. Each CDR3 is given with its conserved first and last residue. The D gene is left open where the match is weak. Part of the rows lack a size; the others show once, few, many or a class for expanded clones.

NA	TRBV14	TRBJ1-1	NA	TGTGCCAGCAGCGAAGGGCAGACAGTGAACACTGAAGCTTTCTTT	CASSEGQTVNTEAFF
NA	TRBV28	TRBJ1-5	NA	TGTGCCAGCAGTTCCACAGGGTGGGGTCAGCCCCAGCATTTT	CASSSTGWGQPQHF
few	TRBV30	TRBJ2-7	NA	TGTGCCTGGAGTAGGGGTCTCGGACCCTCGCACGAGCAGTACTTC	CAWSRGLGPSHEQYF
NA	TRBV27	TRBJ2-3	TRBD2	TGTGCCAGCAGTCCCCTAGCGGGGGGGCTGGGAGCAGATACGCAGTATTTT	CASSPLAGGLGADTQYF
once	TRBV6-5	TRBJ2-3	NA	TGTGCCAGCAGCCTGACTGCTTACGGCACAGATACGCAGTATTTT	CASSLTAYGTDTQYF
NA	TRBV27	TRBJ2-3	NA	TGTGCCAGCAGTACCCTCCTGGCGGAATACACAGATACGCAGTATTTT	CASSTLLAEYTDTQYF
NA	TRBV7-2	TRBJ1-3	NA	TGTGCCAGCAGCCGGGGAGGGGCCTCTGGAAACACCATATATTTT	CASSRGGASGNTIYF
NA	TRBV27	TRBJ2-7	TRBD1	TGTGCCAGCAGTATCGGGACAGGGGGCTACGAGCAGTACTTC	CASSIGTGGYEQYF
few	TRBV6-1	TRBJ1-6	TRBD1	TGTGCCAGCAGACTTCGGACAGGGGCAGGTTCACCCCTCCACTTT	CASRLRTGAGSPLHF
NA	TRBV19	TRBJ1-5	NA	TGTGCCAGTAGTGTACAGGGACACTTGGGCAATCAGCCCCAGCATTTT	CASSVQGHLGNQPQHF
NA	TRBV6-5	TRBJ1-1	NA	TGTGCCAGCAGTTACCACAGGGTGAGTTACACTGAAGCTTTCTTT	CASSYHRVSYTEAFF
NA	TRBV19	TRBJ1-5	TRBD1	TGTGCCAGTACCGCGACAGGGGGTCAGCCCCAGCATTTT	CASTATGGQPQHF
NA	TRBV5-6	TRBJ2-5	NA	TGTGCCAGCAGCTCTCAAGAGACCCAGTACTTC	CASSSQETQYF
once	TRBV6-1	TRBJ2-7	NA	TGTGCCAGCAGTAAAAGCGGAGAGAGCTCCTACGAGCAGTACTTC	CASSKSGESSYEQYF